This T cell receptor (beta chain) is from a study of cytomegalovirus exposure and HLA in healthy donors. Points from the study as a whole: Previous analysis showed most TCR beta V segments were productive about 87% or about 30% of the time. Most TCR sequences proved rare, with some public TCRs found in many donors. Researchers reported that three CMV-associated chains were confirmed in vitro as CMV antigen-specific. Reported performance of the classifier showed diagnosis of cytomegalovirus status with high specificity and sensitivity.

Details on this clone: Its antigen is unknown.

PCR primers comprised 60 Vbeta and 13 Jbeta primers. Clones were read by immunoSEQ multiplex PCR, and TCRdb kept only the in-frame ones, dropping some. Seen here are about 210,000 clones, around 82% observed once, and the top ten hold approximately 1.8%. The CDR3 has 18 residues. Germline CDR1 is SQVTM and CDR2 is ANQGSEA. Trimming left V 5 bases short and J 0 bases short, with 23 bases between. The V call is TRBV29-1, the J call TRBJ2-1; possibly TRBD2 for D (6 bases). The material sequenced was PBMCs. The receptor was isolated from a man aged 40-49 years in good health and CMV-seropositive. The CDR3 loop reads CSVWGGDLRVSSYNEQFF. CDR3 DNA: TGCAGCGTTTGGGGAGGCGATCTAAGGGTAAGCTCCTACAATGAGCAGTTCTTC.